Each of the 19 T cell receptor beta chains below was sequenced from the same sample in a study of T cells after yellow fever vaccination. TCRdb analysed the 5' RACE reads with MiXCR anew, one entry per CDR3 protein. The sample has 510,000 or so distinct CDR3 sequences, roughly a fifth seen once. Sequencing used PBMCs, obtained 15 days after the yellow fever booster vaccination. These receptors originate from a man under 40 who received the YFV17D yellow fever vaccine.

This clonotype was detected a few times. The rearrangement joins TRBV28 to TRBJ2-7, with 7 bases identical to TRBD2. V was clipped by 7 bases and J by 0 bases; unmatched bases: 9. Germline V gene sequence: CDR1 MDHEN, CDR2 SYDVKM. The CDR3 is made up of 15 amino acids. The chain's CDR3 is CASTGASGISYEQYF. The CDR3 DNA reads TGTGCCAGCACGGGCGCCAGCGGGATCTCCTACGAGCAGTACTTC.

This clonotype has only a few counts. The chain uses TRBV5-1 and TRBJ2-7; D not resolved. Per germline, CDR1 SGHRS and CDR2 YFSETQ. The CDR3 totals 15 residues. Trimming left V 1 base short and J 2 bases short, with 13 bases between. CDR3 sequence (DNA): TGCGCCAGCAGCTTGTCCCGCACGGACCCCTACGAGCAGTACTTC. Its protein is CASSLSRTDPYEQYF.

The gene calls are TRBV12-3 or TRBV12-4 and TRBJ1-2, with D maybe TRBD1 (5 bases). This CDR3 is 13 amino acids long. The germline V and J ends were trimmed by 6 bases and 6 bases, with 14 bases remaining between them. CDR3 in DNA: TGTGCCAGCAGCCGCCGGGACGGGCATGGCTACACCTTC. It translates to CASSRRDGHGYTF.

The table lists this clonotype with a few counts. J is TRBJ2-3 and V is TRBV5-5; D is unresolved. V was trimmed by 2 bases and J by 4 bases, leaving 14 bases between them. Germline V CDR1 and CDR2: SGHKS, YYEKEE (reference sequence). The CDR3 is made up of 15 amino acids. Here the CDR3 reads CASSLGTVFPDTQYF. The CDR3 DNA sequence: TGTGCCAGCAGCTTAGGAACAGTCTTTCCAGATACGCAGTATTTT.

The chain is built from TRBV6-2 or TRBV6-3 and TRBJ2-2; 13 positions agree with TRBD2. Germline values: CDR1 MNHEY, CDR2 SVGEGT. The ends lost 7 bases at V and 7 bases at J; junction bases unmatched: 6. The length of the CDR3 is 15 residues. CDR3: CASINGLAGDGELFF. The CDR3 coding sequence is TGTGCCAGCATTAATGGACTAGCGGGAGACGGGGAGCTGTTTTTT.

This clonotype occurred a few times. The chain has TRBV25-1 and TRBJ1-5; a possible D gene is TRBD1 (5 bases). Germline V CDR1 and CDR2: MGHDK, SYGVNS. CDR3 length: 14 amino acids. V lost 1 base and J lost 3, with 7 bases in between. CDR3 residues: CASSESGFNQPQHF. The CDR3 DNA reads as TGTGCCAGCAGTGAATCAGGGTTCAATCAGCCCCAGCATTTT.

V gene TRBV7-2 combines with J gene TRBJ2-6; D possibly corresponds to TRBD2 (6 bases). The germline V and J ends were trimmed by 4 bases and 3 bases, with 13 bases remaining between them. Germline-derived CDR1 and CDR2 are SGHTA and FQGNSA. This CDR3 has 16 amino acids. CDR3 amino acids: CASSSRRGFGANVLTF. CDR3 DNA: TGTGCCAGCAGCTCCCGCCGGGGGTTTGGGGCCAACGTCCTGACTTTC.

The chain combines TRBV5-6 with TRBJ2-4, with D perhaps matching TRBD1 or TRBD2 (5 bases each). The germline V gene encodes CDR1 SGHDT and CDR2 YYEEEE. The CDR3 contains 17 residues. The V end was cut by 1 base, the J end by 2 bases, with 16 bases between. The CDR3 loop reads CASSLFIQRDPKNIQYF. DNA for the CDR3: TGTGCCAGCAGCTTGTTCATTCAACGGGACCCCAAAAACATTCAGTACTTC.

The J gene is TRBJ2-3, the V gene TRBV5-6; 8 positions agree with TRBD1. Germline assignment: CDR1 SGHDT and CDR2 YYEEEE. This CDR3 is built from 16 residues. V shed 4 bases and J 0 bases; nucleotides not matched to a gene: 7. CDR3 sequence: CASSRDRIYSTDTQYF. In nucleotides, the CDR3 is TGTGCCAGCAGCCGGGACAGGATCTATAGCACAGATACGCAGTATTTT.

This rearrangement joins TRBV7-2 to TRBJ2-5, with D possibly TRBD1 on 5 matching bases. V dropped 3 bases and J dropped 1 base, with 12 bases sitting between them. Germline V gene lookup returns CDR1 SGHTA and CDR2 FQGNSA. This CDR3 region has 15 residues. CDR3 coding DNA: TGTGCCAGCAGCTTGAGACAGCCACCCCAAGAGACCCAGTACTTC. Its protein product is CASSLRQPPQETQYF. The whole variable domain, remainder taken from reference TRBV7-2 and TRBJ2-5, is GAGVSQSPSNKVTEKGKDVELRCDPISGHTALYWYRQSLGQGLEFLIYFQGNSAPDKSGLPSDRFSAERTGGSVSTLTIQRTQQEDSAVYLCASSLRQPPQETQYFGPGTRLLVL.

This clonotype was counted ten times or more. This chain joins TRBV7-2 and TRBJ2-5; 7 positions match TRBD1. The CDR3 has 14 amino acids. V gave up 5 bases and J gave up 5 bases; unmatched junction bases: 8. Germline lookup yields CDR1 SGHTA and CDR2 FQGNSA. The CDR3 sequence is CASSKQGSGETQYF. CDR3 DNA sequence: TGTGCCAGCAGCAAACAGGGGTCAGGGGAGACCCAGTACTTC.

This clonotype was counted between two and nine times. The chain has TRBV7-2 and TRBJ1-2; D gene uncertain. V was pared by 4 bases and J by 8 bases, with 14 bases between. The germline gives CDR1 SGHTA, CDR2 FQGNSA. CDR3 size: 13 residues. This chain's CDR3 is CASSSGLGGGYTF. As DNA, the CDR3 is TGTGCCAGCAGCTCGGGATTAGGCGGCGGCTACACCTTC.

The chain combines TRBV18 with TRBJ2-5; no clear D gene. The CDR3 has 13 residues. CDR1 and CDR2 from the germline V gene are KGHSH and LQKENI. V was trimmed by 6 bases and J by 5 bases, leaving 13 bases between them. Here the CDR3 DNA reads TGTGCCAGCTCGCGCACCATGGGGGAGACCCAGTACTTC. It translates to CASSRTMGETQYF.

This clonotype turned up a few times. The chain combines TRBV20-1 with TRBJ2-1, with a tentative D call TRBD1 (5 bases). CDR3 length equals 16 residues. Germline V lookup: CDR1 DFQATT, CDR2 SNEGSKA (reference sequence). Trimming shortened V by 3 bases and J by 0 bases, and 15 bases separated the two germline ends. The CDR3 reads CSARARQYSSYNEQFF. CDR3 DNA: TGCAGTGCTAGGGCTAGACAGTACAGCTCCTACAATGAGCAGTTCTTC.

A word on this clonotype: A read error may produce the germline difference seen at one junction end. This chain connects TRBV7-8 to TRBJ2-2; 8 bases agree with TRBD2. This CDR3 has 12 residues. Per the germline V gene, CDR1 is SGHVS and CDR2 is FQNEAQ. The DNA of the CDR3 is TGTGCCAGCAGCTTAGAGGCGGGGGGGCTGTTTTTT. Protein sequence: CASSLEAGGLFF.

This chain connects TRBV20-1 to TRBJ2-7; no clear D. The germline gives CDR1 DFQATT, CDR2 SNEGSKA (reference sequence). The CDR3 loop spans 11 amino acids. The V gene lost 4 bases and the J gene lost 4 bases, with 8 bases spanning the gap. CDR3 DNA sequence: TGCAGTGCTAACTACGCATACGAGCAGTACTTC. This codes for CSANYAYEQYF.

There are a few counts of this clonotype. The chain employs TRBV7-9 and TRBJ1-1, with TRBD1 matching over 7 bases. J gave up 0 bases and V 1 base, and 2 bases lay outside the gene matches. This CDR3 comprises 15 residues. CDR1 and CDR2 (germline): SEHNR, FQNEAQ (reference sequence). The CDR3 DNA reads as TGTGCCAGCAGCTTAGGGGACAGAATGAACACTGAAGCTTTCTTT. Its protein is CASSLGDRMNTEAFF.

The gene calls are TRBV6-2 or TRBV6-3 and TRBJ2-7, with 7 nucleotides matching TRBD1. Germline V gives CDR1 MNHEY, CDR2 SVGEGT. The CDR3 runs 15 residues. V gave up 6 bases and J gave up 1 base; unmatched junction bases: 9. The CDR3, as DNA: TGTGCCAGCAGACCTTCTGCACAGGGGTCCTACGAGCAGTACTTC. It encodes CASRPSAQGSYEQYF.

This clonotype came up a few times. A much larger clone lies one base from this, so it may be a read error. This chain joins TRBV5-1 and TRBJ2-7; TRBD1 matches at 8 bases. This CDR3 spans 14 amino acids. In germline, CDR1 is SGHRS, CDR2 YFSETQ. The V segment lost 3 bases and the J segment 0 bases; nucleotides outside the gene matches: 2. The CDR3, as DNA: TGCGCCAGCAGCTCGGGACAGGCCTCCTACGAGCAGTACTTC. It codes for CASSSGQASYEQYF.